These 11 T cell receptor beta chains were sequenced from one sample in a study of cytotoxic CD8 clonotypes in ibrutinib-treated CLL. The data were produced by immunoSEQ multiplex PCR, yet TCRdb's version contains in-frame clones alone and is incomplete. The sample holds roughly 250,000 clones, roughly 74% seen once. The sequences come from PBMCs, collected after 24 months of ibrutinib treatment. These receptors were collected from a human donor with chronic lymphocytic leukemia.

The CDR3 coding sequence is TGTGCCAGCAGCCAAGAAAGCAGGACGGCCTACGAGCAGTACTTC. Translating it yields CASSQESRTAYEQYF. The genes are TRBV14 and TRBJ2-7; D uncertain. The CDR3 length is 15 residues. Germline V gene sequence: CDR1 SGHDN, CDR2 FVKESK. Trimming removed 0 bases at V and 2 bases at J, with 11 bases between.

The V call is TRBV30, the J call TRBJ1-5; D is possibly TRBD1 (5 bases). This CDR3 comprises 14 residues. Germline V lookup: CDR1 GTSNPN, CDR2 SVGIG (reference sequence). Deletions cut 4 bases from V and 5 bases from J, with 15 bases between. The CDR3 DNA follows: TGTGCCTGGAACCGGGGACTCGGGGATCAGCCCCAGCATTTT. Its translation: CAWNRGLGDQPQHF. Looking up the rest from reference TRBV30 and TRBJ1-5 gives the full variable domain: SQTIHQWPATLVQPVGSPLSLECTVEGTSNPNLYWYRQAAGRGLQLLFYSVGIGQISSEVPQNLSASRPQDRQFILSSKKLLLSDSGFYLCAWNRGLGDQPQHFGDGTRLSIL.

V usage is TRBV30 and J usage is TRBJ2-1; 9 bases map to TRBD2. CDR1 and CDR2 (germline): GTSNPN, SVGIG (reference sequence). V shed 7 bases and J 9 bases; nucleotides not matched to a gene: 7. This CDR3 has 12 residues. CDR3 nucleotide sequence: TGTGCCTTTAGCGGGAGCTCCCCTGAGCAGTTCTTC. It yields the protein CAFSGSSPEQFF.

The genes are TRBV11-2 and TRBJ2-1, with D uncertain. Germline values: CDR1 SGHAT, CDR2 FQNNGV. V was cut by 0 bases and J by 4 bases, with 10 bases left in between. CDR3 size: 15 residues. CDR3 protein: CASSLEGSRYNEQFF. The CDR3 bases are TGTGCCAGCAGCTTAGAAGGCAGTAGGTACAATGAGCAGTTCTTC. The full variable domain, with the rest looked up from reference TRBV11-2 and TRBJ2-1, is EAGVAQSPRYKIIEKRQSVAFWCNPISGHATLYWYQQILGQGPKLLIQFQNNGVVDDSQLPKDRFSAERLKGVDSTLKIQPAKLEDSAVYLCASSLEGSRYNEQFFGPGTRLTVL.

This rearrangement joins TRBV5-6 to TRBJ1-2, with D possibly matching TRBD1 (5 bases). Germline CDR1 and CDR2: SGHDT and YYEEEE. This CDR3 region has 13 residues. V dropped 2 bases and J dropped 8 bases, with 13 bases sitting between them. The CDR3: CASSFSREGGYTF. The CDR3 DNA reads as TGTGCCAGCAGCTTTTCCAGGGAAGGAGGCTACACCTTC.

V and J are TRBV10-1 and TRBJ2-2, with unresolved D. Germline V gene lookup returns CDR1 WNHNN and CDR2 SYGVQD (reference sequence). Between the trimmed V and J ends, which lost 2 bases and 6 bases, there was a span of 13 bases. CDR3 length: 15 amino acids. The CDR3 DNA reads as TGCGCCAGCAGTGAGGAAACTATTGGGGCCGGGGAGCTGTTTTTT. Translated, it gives CASSEETIGAGELFF.

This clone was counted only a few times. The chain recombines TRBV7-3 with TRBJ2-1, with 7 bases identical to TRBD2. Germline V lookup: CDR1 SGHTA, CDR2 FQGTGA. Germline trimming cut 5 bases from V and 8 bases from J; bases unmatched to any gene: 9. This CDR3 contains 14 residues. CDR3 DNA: TGTGCCAGCAGCCTCCGCGGGAGTGGGGATGAGCAGTTCTTC. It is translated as CASSLRGSGDEQFF. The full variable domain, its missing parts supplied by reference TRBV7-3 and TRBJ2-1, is GAGVSQTPSNKVTEKGKYVELRCDPISGHTALYWYRQSLGQGPEFLIYFQGTGAADDSGLPNDRFFAVRPEGSVSTLKIQRTERGDSAVYLCASSLRGSGDEQFFGPGTRLTVL.

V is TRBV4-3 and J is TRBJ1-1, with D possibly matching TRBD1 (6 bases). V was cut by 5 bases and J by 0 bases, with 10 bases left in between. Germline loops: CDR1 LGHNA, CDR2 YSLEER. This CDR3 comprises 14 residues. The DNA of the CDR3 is TGCGCCAGCAGCTTCGAGGGGGTGAACACTGAAGCTTTCTTT. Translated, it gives CASSFEGVNTEAFF.

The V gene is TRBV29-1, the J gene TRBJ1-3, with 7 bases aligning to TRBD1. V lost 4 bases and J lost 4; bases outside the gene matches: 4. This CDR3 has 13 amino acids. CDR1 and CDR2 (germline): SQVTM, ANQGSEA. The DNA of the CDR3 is TGCAGCGTTGCCCGACAGGGCGGAAACACCATATATTTT. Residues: CSVARQGGNTIYF.

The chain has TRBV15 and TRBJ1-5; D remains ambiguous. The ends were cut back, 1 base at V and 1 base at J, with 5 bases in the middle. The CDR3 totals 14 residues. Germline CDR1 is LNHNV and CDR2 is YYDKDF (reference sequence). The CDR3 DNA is TGTGCCACCAGCAGAGCTCGCAGCAATCAGCCCCAGCATTTT. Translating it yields CATSRARSNQPQHF.

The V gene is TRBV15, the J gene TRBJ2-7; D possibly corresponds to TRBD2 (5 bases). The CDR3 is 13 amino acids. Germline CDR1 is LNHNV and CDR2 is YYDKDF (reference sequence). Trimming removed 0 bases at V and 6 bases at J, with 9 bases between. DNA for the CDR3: TGTGCCACCAGCAGAGATCCGGGGTCCGAGCAGTACTTC. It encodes CATSRDPGSEQYF.